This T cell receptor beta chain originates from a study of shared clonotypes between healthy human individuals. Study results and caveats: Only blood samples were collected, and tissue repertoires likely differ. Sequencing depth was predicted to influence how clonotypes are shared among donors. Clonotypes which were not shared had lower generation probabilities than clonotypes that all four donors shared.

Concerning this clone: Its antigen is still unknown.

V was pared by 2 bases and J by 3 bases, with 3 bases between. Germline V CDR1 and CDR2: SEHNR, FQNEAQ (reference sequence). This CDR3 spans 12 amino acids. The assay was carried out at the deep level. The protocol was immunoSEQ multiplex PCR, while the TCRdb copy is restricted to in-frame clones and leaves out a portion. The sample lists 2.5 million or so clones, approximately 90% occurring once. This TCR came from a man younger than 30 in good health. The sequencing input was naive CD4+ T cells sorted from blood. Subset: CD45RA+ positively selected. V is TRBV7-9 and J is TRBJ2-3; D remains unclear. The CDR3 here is CASSLMTDTQYF. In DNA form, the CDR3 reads TGTGCCAGCAGCTTAATGACAGATACGCAGTATTTT.